This T cell receptor beta chain was captured in a study of identical twins. The CDR3 is 11 amino acids. Trimming took off 5 bases at V and 8 bases at J, with 7 bases between the two ends. Study-level findings and limits: Weaker excess twin sharing was seen among beta out-of-frame sequences. The authors noted that invariant MAIT and iNKT cells could partly confound zero-insertion analyses. Conclusions rested on cross-sectional statistics rather than following the same donors. Out-of-frame alpha sequences common to twins exhibited an excess of low generation probability.

Via MiXCR, TCRdb re-called the 5' RACE reads, giving one row per CDR3 protein. The sample lists approximately 470,000 distinct CDR3 sequences, 14% occurring once. A word on this clonotype: Its target is not known.

Another study also made use of these data, one on yellow fever vaccine responses in identical twins.

The source material was CD4+ T cells sorted from blood. The rearrangement joins TRBV12-3 or TRBV12-4 to TRBJ2-1; D is unresolved. The source of this sequence is a woman aged 18-29 years in good health. The CDR3 sequence: CASSPQDEQFF. CDR3 DNA: TGTGCCAGCAGTCCCCAGGATGAGCAGTTCTTC.